The clone carrying this T cell receptor (beta chain) appeared many times. This entry belongs to a study of T cells after yellow fever vaccination. Study-wide findings and caveats: Once the booster was given, most primary-vaccination clones reappeared, at about 97% for CD4 and roughly 85% for CD8.

The germline gives CDR1 MRHNA, CDR2 SNTAGT. CDR3 length: 15 residues. Losses at the gene ends were 4 bases for V and 1 base for J; bases not matched to a gene: 2. Conversion of TCR transcripts into cDNA relied on 5'RACE template switching, which added a universal primer site and UMIs. TCRdb passed the 5' RACE reads through MiXCR, listing each CDR3 protein once. The sample has 75,000 to 100,000 distinct CDR3 sequences, about 8.4% seen once; the top ten hold roughly 17%. Source: CD8+ T cells not binding an NS4B(214-222) dextramer, sorted from PBMCs, taken around 15 days after the first yellow fever vaccination. The sequence derives from a man aged 18 to 30 who received the YFV17D yellow fever vaccine. This chain uses TRBV6-4 with TRBJ2-3, with 10 bases identical to TRBD2. CDR3 protein: CASSATSGGTDTQYF. The CDR3 DNA reads TGTGCCAGCAGTGCAACTAGCGGGGGCACAGATACGCAGTATTTT.